Listed below are T cell receptor beta chains from one sample, sequenced in a study of tumor-infiltrating lymphocytes in primary liver carcinoma. TCRdb ran MiXCR on the multiplex PCR reads and lists one entry per CDR3 protein. Of roughly 45,000 distinct CDR3 sequences in the sample, about three quarters were seen once. Sequences were obtained from liver tumor tissue from sampling region 5. Receptor source: a man between 40 and 49 years old with primary liver carcinoma and hepatitis B virus infection. Each CDR3 is given with its conserved first and last residue. Fields, in order: V gene, J gene, clone size, D gene, CDR3 DNA, CDR3 protein. D genes are given only for firm matches. Size is omitted from some rows. Given values are once, few, many or a class for expanded clones.

V: TRBV6-5
J: TRBJ1-1
size: NA
D: NA
DNA: TGTGCCAGCAACCCCGGAGACGGCATCAGAAACACTGAAGCTTTCTTT
CDR3: CASNPGDGIRNTEAFF

V: TRBV11-2
J: TRBJ2-7
size: NA
D: TRBD2
DNA: TGTACCAGCAGTGCTAGCGGGAGGGCCATAGAAAAGCAGTACTTC
CDR3: CTSSASGRAIEKQYF

V: TRBV28
J: TRBJ1-2
size: NA
D: TRBD1
DNA: TGTACCAGCGCTTCGACCGGGACAGGGGGAACCCCCGACGCCCTCTATGGCTACACCTTC
CDR3: CTSASTGTGGTPDALYGYTF

V: TRBV12-3/TRBV12-4
J: TRBJ2-3
size: NA
D: TRBD1
DNA: TGTACCAGCACTATGACAGGGGATACGCAGTATTTT
CDR3: CTSTMTGDTQYF

V: TRBV28
J: TRBJ1-5
size: NA
D: NA
DNA: TGTGCCAGCAGGACTATAGGGGTAGTTCAGCCCCAGCATTTT
CDR3: CASRTIGVVQPQHF

V: TRBV10-3
J: TRBJ2-2
size: NA
D: NA
DNA: TGTGCCATCAGTGCGGTGACGCAGGAGAACTGGGAGCTGTTTTTT
CDR3: CAISAVTQENWELFF

V: TRBV2
J: TRBJ2-2
size: many
D: TRBD1
DNA: TGTGCCAGCAGAGTCCGGGACAGGGGGACTAACACCGGGGAGCTGTTTTTT
CDR3: CASRVRDRGTNTGELFF

V: TRBV11-2
J: TRBJ2-7
size: NA
D: TRBD1
DNA: TGTGCCAGCAACCAATATTCGGAAGGGGGCTACGAGCAGTATTTC
CDR3: CASNQYSEGGYEQYF

V: TRBV5-4
J: TRBJ2-5
size: NA
D: NA
DNA: TGTGCCGCCTCCTCCCCCCCCGGGCAGGTGGCTGAGACCCAGTACTTC
CDR3: CAASSPPGQVAETQYF

V: TRBV6-5
J: TRBJ1-6
size: many
D: NA
DNA: TGTGCCAGCCAGGGTGGGGTAATAGATAATTCACCCCTCCACTTT
CDR3: CASQGGVIDNSPLHF

V: TRBV30
J: TRBJ1-2
size: NA
D: NA
DNA: TGTGCCTGGAGTCTTGGAACTAACTATGGCTACATCTTC
CDR3: CAWSLGTNYGYIF

V: TRBV11-1
J: TRBJ2-1
size: NA
D: NA
DNA: TGTGCCAGCAGCTTAGGCCTGGGGTTTCCTACGCATGAGCACTTCTTC
CDR3: CASSLGLGFPTHEHFF

V: TRBV28
J: TRBJ2-5
size: few
D: TRBD2
DNA: TGTGCCAGCAGAATAACTAGCGGGAGGTTTTATAACCAAGAGACCCAGTACTTC
CDR3: CASRITSGRFYNQETQYF

V: TRBV5-1
J: TRBJ2-5
size: NA
D: NA
DNA: TGCGCCAGCAGCTTGATCGGCAGGGACGAGACCCAGTACTTC
CDR3: CASSLIGRDETQYF

V: TRBV11-2
J: TRBJ2-1
size: NA
D: NA
DNA: TGCGCCAACAGCCCGGAGTACAATGGGCAGTTCTTC
CDR3: CANSPEYNGQFF

V: TRBV5-3
J: TRBJ2-2
size: many
D: TRBD2
DNA: TGTGCCAGAAGGTGTGGCGCCGGGACTAGCGGCGACAAAACTACGAACACCGGGGAGCTGTTTTTT
CDR3: CARRCGAGTSGDKTTNTGELFF

V: TRBV11-2
J: TRBJ2-1
size: few
D: TRBD2
DNA: TGTGCCAGCAGCTTGGATATCGGACTAGCGGGTGAAGTTGACAATGAACAGTTCTTC
CDR3: CASSLDIGLAGEVDNEQFF

V: TRBV2
J: TRBJ2-3
size: NA
D: NA
DNA: TGTGCCAGCAGTAACGGACCCCCCACAGATACGCAGTATTTT
CDR3: CASSNGPPTDTQYF

V: TRBV6-5
J: TRBJ1-4
size: NA
D: NA
DNA: TGTGTCAGCAGTTTCACGGGGGCGGGGAACGAAAAACTGTTTTTT
CDR3: CVSSFTGAGNEKLFF

V: TRBV29-1
J: TRBJ2-7
size: NA
D: NA
DNA: TGCAGTATTGAAAGCCAGAATCCTTACGAGCAGTACTTC
CDR3: CSIESQNPYEQYF

V: TRBV13
J: TRBJ2-7
size: NA
D: TRBD1
DNA: TGTGCCAGCGGCCCCGGACAGGGTAGCTACTTC
CDR3: CASGPGQGSYF

V: TRBV11-2
J: TRBJ2-7
size: NA
D: NA
DNA: TGTGCCAACAGCTTAAATGAGCTAGCGTCGCAATACTTC
CDR3: CANSLNELASQYF

V: TRBV2
J: TRBJ2-7
size: few
D: TRBD1
DNA: TGTGCCAGCAGTGATAGGGACAGGCCCCTGGAGCAGTACTTC
CDR3: CASSDRDRPLEQYF

V: TRBV29-1
J: TRBJ1-5
size: NA
D: NA
DNA: TGCAGCGTCCTACTAGCGCGGAGCCGGCCAGATACGCAGCATTTT
CDR3: CSVLLARSRPDTQHF

V: TRBV24-1
J: TRBJ2-4
size: NA
D: NA
DNA: TGTGCCACCAGTGATCCTCTAGCCGTTGGAAACATTCAGTACTTC
CDR3: CATSDPLAVGNIQYF

V: TRBV6-1
J: TRBJ2-2
size: NA
D: TRBD1
DNA: TGTGGCAGTACCCGACAGGGGGCAACGGGGGAGCTGTTTTTT
CDR3: CGSTRQGATGELFF

V: TRBV11-1
J: TRBJ2-3
size: once
D: NA
DNA: TGTGCCAGCAGCTTAGCGGGGACAGATACGCAGTATTTT
CDR3: CASSLAGTDTQYF

V: TRBV4-1
J: TRBJ1-2
size: NA
D: NA
DNA: TGCACCAGCAGCGAGACAGCTTACTGTGGCTACACCTTC
CDR3: CTSSETAYCGYTF

V: TRBV29-1
J: TRBJ1-1
size: NA
D: NA
DNA: TGCAGCGTTGAACGTAACACTGAAGCTTACTTT
CDR3: CSVERNTEAYF

V: TRBV6-5
J: TRBJ1-4
size: NA
D: NA
DNA: TGTGCCAGCAGTTACTCGAGCAGACAAAATGAAAAACTGTTTTTT
CDR3: CASSYSSRQNEKLFF

V: TRBV14
J: TRBJ2-7
size: NA
D: NA
DNA: TGTGTCAGCAGGATGGGAGGATTCCTGGAGCAGTACTTC
CDR3: CVSRMGGFLEQYF

V: TRBV11-2
J: TRBJ2-1
size: NA
D: NA
DNA: TGTGCCAGCAGCCCCCTTCGCGGCGATGTGAAGTCCTTC
CDR3: CASSPLRGDVKSF

V: TRBV29-1
J: TRBJ2-3
size: once
D: NA
DNA: TGCAGCGTTGACAGTCCGTCGAACGCAGTATTT
CDR3: CSVDSPSNAVF

V: TRBV13
J: TRBJ1-2
size: NA
D: NA
DNA: TGTGCCAGCGGCCTAAGCAGGGCGGGCTACACCTTC
CDR3: CASGLSRAGYTF

V: TRBV6-1
J: TRBJ2-1
size: NA
D: TRBD2
DNA: TGTGCCAGCAGTGAAGAGACTAGCGGAGTGACGGATCAGTTCTTC
CDR3: CASSEETSGVTDQFF

V: TRBV7-3
J: TRBJ2-7
size: NA
D: NA
DNA: TGTGCCAGCAGCTTACTCGGTAGTAACGAGCAGTACTTC
CDR3: CASSLLGSNEQYF

V: TRBV6-5
J: TRBJ2-7
size: NA
D: NA
DNA: TGTGCCAGCATTTACTCTAGGGGGGTTCTGGTCTACGAGCAATACTTC
CDR3: CASIYSRGVLVYEQYF

V: TRBV5-4
J: TRBJ1-3
size: NA
D: NA
DNA: TGTGCCAGCGGCTTGAGGGGAAATACCACATATTTC
CDR3: CASGLRGNTTYF

V: TRBV4-1
J: TRBJ2-5
size: NA
D: NA
DNA: TGCGCCAGCAGCCAAGAGTCAGGGGCAGAGACCCATTACTTC
CDR3: CASSQESGAETHYF

V: TRBV5-6
J: TRBJ2-1
size: many
D: NA
DNA: TGTGCCAGCAGCCTCCCGGGCATAAGCTCCTACAATGAGCAGTTCTTC
CDR3: CASSLPGISSYNEQFF

V: TRBV10-1
J: TRBJ2-7
size: many
D: NA
DNA: TGCGCCAGCAGTGATTTATCCTACGAGCAGTACTTC
CDR3: CASSDLSYEQYF

V: TRBV6-6
J: TRBJ2-7
size: NA
D: NA
DNA: TGTGTCAGTAGACGAGAAAATGGTTACGAGCAGTACTTC
CDR3: CVSRRENGYEQYF

V: TRBV29-1
J: TRBJ2-5
size: NA
D: NA
DNA: TGCAGCGCTGGTTGGAGGGCCACTGAGACCCAGTACTTC
CDR3: CSAGWRATETQYF